Listed below are T cell receptor beta chains from one sample, sequenced in a study of blood T cells in healthy people across ages. TCRdb reanalysed the 5' RACE reads using MiXCR and keeps one entry per CDR3 protein. The sample lists over 950,000 distinct CDR3 sequences, 51% occurring once. Input material: blood. These receptor sequences come from a woman aged 60 to 75 in good health. Both conserved end residues are part of each CDR3. Fields, in order: V gene, CDR3 protein.

TRBV7-9 CASSLGGLLLYEQYF
TRBV11-2 CASSLVTSGSNTYEQYF
TRBV20-1 CSARSWEEYQETQYF
TRBV4-1 CASSRSEGNTEAFF
TRBV20-1 CSWAGVPQETQYF
TRBV29-1 CSLLAGGPYNEQFF
TRBV29-1 CSVIGQGEDEQFF
TRBV4-2 CASSQARTSGRTDTQYF
TRBV15 CATSRDKDTYEQYF
TRBV15 CATSRDRGRTLEEQFF
TRBV28 CASSSSLRGRYF
TRBV7-2 CASSSSLFYEQYF
TRBV20-1 CSQKWRDQNYNEQFF
TRBV9 CASSWETSGTDTQYF
TRBV6-1 CASSPTGINEKLFF
TRBV20-1 CSATRSGGTYEQYF
TRBV20-1 CSATGASGADTQYF
TRBV4-2 CASSHSGTGGPETQYF
TRBV18 CASSPRQTGDGEQFF
TRBV29-1 CSVEGGGWGNEQYF
TRBV30 CACLVGNNYGYTF
TRBV7-9 CASSLETSNYGYTF
TRBV29-1 CSLRGTYNEQFF
TRBV7-2 CASSSGQGSSYNSPLHF
TRBV7-7 CASSSRVGHQETQYF
TRBV7-8 CASSPMAPANYGYNF
TRBV5-1 CASSSGQWRFYEQYF